Below, one TCR beta chain is given with its context. TCRdb's table, derived via immunoSEQ multiplex PCR, lists solely in-frame clones and lacks some. Of under 150,000 clones in the sample, 88% are singletons; the top ten hold roughly 2.4%. Trimming stripped 5 bases from V and 1 base from J, with 17 bases between. The CDR3 runs to 16 residues. The germline gives CDR1 SEHNR, CDR2 FQNEAQ (reference sequence). The data originate from a study of T cell responses to AZD1222 COVID-19 vaccine. Turning to the study itself: Analysis merged second doses at about 4 or about 12 weeks.

The sample in question was peripheral blood, obtained on day 0 of AZD1222 vaccination. This chain connects TRBV7-9 to TRBJ1-1; no clear D gene. The receptor was isolated from an adult in good health. CDR3 nucleotide sequence: TGTGCCAGCAGCCCCTTAGATACTGGGCCGAACACTGAAGCTTTCTTT. This encodes CASSPLDTGPNTEAFF.